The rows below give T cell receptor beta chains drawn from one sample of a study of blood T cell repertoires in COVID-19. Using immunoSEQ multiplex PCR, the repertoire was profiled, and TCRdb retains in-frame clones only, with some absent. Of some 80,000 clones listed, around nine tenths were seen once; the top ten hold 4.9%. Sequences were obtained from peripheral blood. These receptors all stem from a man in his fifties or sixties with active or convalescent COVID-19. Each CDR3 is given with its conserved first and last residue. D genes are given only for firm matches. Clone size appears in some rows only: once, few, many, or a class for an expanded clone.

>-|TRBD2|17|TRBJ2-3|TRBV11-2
CASSRLAGGPGTDTQYF
TGTGCCAGCAGCCGACTAGCGGGGGGGCCGGGCACAGATACGCAGTATTTT
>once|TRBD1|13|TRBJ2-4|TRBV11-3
CASSPDRGNIQYF
TGTGCCAGCAGCCCGGACAGGGGAAACATTCAGTACTTC
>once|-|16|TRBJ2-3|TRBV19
CASTIDGDTYTDTQYF
TGTGCCAGTACTATAGATGGGGACACATACACAGATACGCAGTATTTT
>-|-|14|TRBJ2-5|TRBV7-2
CASSLALQGDTQYF
TGTGCCAGCAGCTTAGCTTTACAGGGAGACACCCAGTACTTC
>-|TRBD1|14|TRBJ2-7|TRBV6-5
CASSYGTGGYEQYF
TGTGCCAGCAGTTACGGGACAGGGGGCTACGAGCAGTACTTC
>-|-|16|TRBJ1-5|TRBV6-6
CASSYPTEESNQPQHF
TGTGCCAGCAGTTACCCGACCGAGGAGAGCAATCAGCCCCAGCATTTT
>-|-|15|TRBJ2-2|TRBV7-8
CASSLSTPGTGELFF
TGTGCCAGCAGCTTATCCACCCCGGGCACCGGGGAGCTGTTTTTT
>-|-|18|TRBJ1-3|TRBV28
CASSLNSLGGRFENTIYF
TGTGCCAGCAGTTTGAATAGTTTGGGGGGGCGTTTTGAAAACACCATATATTTT
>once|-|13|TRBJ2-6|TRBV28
CASSLPGANVLTF
TGTGCCAGCAGTCTCCCCGGGGCCAACGTCCTGACTTTC
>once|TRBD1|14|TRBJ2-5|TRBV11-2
CASSLVTGPETQYF
TGTGCCAGCAGCTTAGTGACAGGGCCAGAGACCCAGTACTTC
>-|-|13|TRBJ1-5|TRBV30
CAWSGDTNQPQHF
TGTGCCTGGAGTGGGGACACCAATCAGCCCCAGCATTTT
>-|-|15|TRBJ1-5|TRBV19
CASSSQGLNNQPQHF
TGTGCCAGTTCAAGCCAGGGGTTAAACAATCAGCCCCAGCATTTT
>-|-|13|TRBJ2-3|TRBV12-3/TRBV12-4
CASSLGRGDTQYF
TGTGCCAGCAGTTTGGGACGGGGGGATACGCAGTATTTT
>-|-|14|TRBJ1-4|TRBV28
CASSRGAANEKLFF
TGTGCCAGCAGTCGGGGGGCGGCTAATGAAAAACTGTTTTTT
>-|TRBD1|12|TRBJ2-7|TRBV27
CASRTGSNEQYF
TGTGCCAGCAGGACAGGGTCGAACGAGCAGTACTTC
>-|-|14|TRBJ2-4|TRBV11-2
CASKDGFGKNIQYF
TGTGCCAGCAAAGATGGCTTTGGCAAAAACATTCAGTACTTC
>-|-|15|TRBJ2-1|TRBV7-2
CASSLGGITYNEQFF
TGTGCCAGCAGCTTAGGCGGGATTACATACAATGAGCAGTTCTTC
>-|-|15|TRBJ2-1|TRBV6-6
CASSDPGESYNEQFF
TGTGCCAGCAGCGACCCGGGGGAATCCTACAATGAGCAGTTCTTC
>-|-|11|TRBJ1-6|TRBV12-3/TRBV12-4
CASSRQLTLHF
TGTGCCAGCAGTCGACAGCTCACCCTCCACTTT
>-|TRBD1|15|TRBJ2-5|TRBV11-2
CASSFTGTDGETQYF
TGTGCCAGCAGCTTCACCGGGACAGATGGAGAGACCCAGTACTTC
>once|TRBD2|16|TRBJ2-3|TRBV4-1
CASSRRSGTSDLAQYF
TGCGCCAGCAGCCGGAGATCCGGGACTAGCGATCTGGCGCAGTATTTT
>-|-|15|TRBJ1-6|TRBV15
CATSRALGGNSPLHF
TGTGCCACCAGCAGAGCGTTGGGGGGGAATTCACCCCTCCACTTT
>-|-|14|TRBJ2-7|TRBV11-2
CAITAPGVSYEQYF
TGTGCCATCACGGCTCCAGGGGTTTCCTACGAGCAGTACTTC
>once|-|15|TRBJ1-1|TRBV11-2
CASSLEGRSRTEAFF
TGTGCCAGCAGCTTAGAGGGCAGGTCAAGGACTGAAGCTTTCTTT
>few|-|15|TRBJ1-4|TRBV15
CATSWEDTSNEKLFF
TGTGCCACCAGCTGGGAGGACACGTCTAATGAAAAACTGTTTTTT
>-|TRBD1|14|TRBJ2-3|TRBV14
CASSTGGSTDTQYF
TGTGCCAGCAGCACAGGGGGGAGCACAGATACGCAGTATTTT
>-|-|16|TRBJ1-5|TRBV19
CASSPEGSYSNQPQHF
TGTGCCAGTAGTCCCGAGGGCTCTTATAGCAATCAGCCCCAGCATTTT
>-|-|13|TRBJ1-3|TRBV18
CASSPKIGGLLYF
TGTGCCAGCTCACCCAAGATTGGGGGCCTCTTGTATTTT
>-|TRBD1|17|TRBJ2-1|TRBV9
CASSVGTTGGAHNEQFF
TGTGCCAGCAGCGTAGGGACGACAGGGGGCGCCCACAATGAGCAGTTCTTC
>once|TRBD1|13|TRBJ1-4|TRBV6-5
CATTRGPNEKLFF
TGTGCCACGACCAGGGGGCCTAATGAAAAACTGTTTTTT
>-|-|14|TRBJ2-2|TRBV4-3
CASSQDGNTGELFF
TGCGCCAGCAGCCAAGACGGGAACACCGGGGAGCTGTTTTTT
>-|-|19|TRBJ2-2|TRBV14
CASSQDRASGGVNTGELFF
TGTGCCAGCAGCCAGGACAGGGCTAGCGGTGGTGTTAACACCGGGGAGCTGTTTTTT
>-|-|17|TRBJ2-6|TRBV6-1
CASSEVPGSSGANVLTF
TGTGCCAGCAGTGAAGTTCCCGGTAGCTCTGGGGCCAACGTCCTGACTTTC
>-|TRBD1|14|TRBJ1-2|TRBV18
CASSRGQGTDGYTF
TGTGCCAGCTCACGGGGACAGGGGACTGATGGCTACACCTTC
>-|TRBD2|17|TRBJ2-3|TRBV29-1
CSVRGLAGGQSTDTQYF
TGCAGCGTCCGAGGACTAGCGGGGGGACAAAGCACAGATACGCAGTATTTT
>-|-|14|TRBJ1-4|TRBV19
CASSIDSTNEKLFF
TGTGCCAGTAGTATCGACAGTACTAATGAAAAACTGTTTTTT
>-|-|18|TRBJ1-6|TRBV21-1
CASSKVPCHRSYNSPLHF
TGTGCCAGCAGCAAAGTTCCCTGTCATCGGTCTTATAATTCACCCCTCCACTTT
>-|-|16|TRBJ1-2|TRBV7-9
CASSSQRDTWGYGYTF
TGTGCCAGCAGCTCCCAACGGGACACCTGGGGCTATGGCTACACCTTC
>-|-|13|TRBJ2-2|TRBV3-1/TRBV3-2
CASSQGPPGELFF
TGTGCCAGCAGCCAAGGGCCTCCCGGGGAGCTGTTTTTT
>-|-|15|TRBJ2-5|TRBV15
CATSRDKVGGETQYF
TGTGCCACCAGCAGAGATAAGGTGGGAGGAGAGACCCAGTACTTC
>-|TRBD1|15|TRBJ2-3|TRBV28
CASSLTGGGTDTQYF
TGTGCCAGCAGTTTGACAGGGGGCGGCACAGATACGCAGTATTTT
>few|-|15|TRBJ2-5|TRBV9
CASSVIDSASGNQYF
TGTGCCAGCAGCGTAATTGACAGCGCTTCAGGGAACCAGTACTTC
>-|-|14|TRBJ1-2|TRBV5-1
CASSQTGTGNGYTF
TGCGCCAGCAGCCAGACCGGGACTGGGAATGGCTACACCTTC
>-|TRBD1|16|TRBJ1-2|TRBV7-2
CASSTGGRAGDYGYTF
TGTGCCAGCAGCACAGGGGGCAGGGCCGGGGACTATGGCTACACCTTC
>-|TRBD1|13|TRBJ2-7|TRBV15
CATSSKTGNEQYF
TGTGCCACCAGCAGCAAGACAGGGAACGAGCAGTACTTC
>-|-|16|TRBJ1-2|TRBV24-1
CATSVGGTNSGYGYTF
TGTGCCACCAGTGTCGGAGGAACTAATTCTGGCTATGGCTACACCTTC
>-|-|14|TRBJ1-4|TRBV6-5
CASSLDSGYEKLFF
TGTGCCAGCAGTTTGGACAGCGGCTATGAAAAACTGTTTTTT
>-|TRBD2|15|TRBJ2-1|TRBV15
CATSRKGTSGNQQFF
TGTGCCACCAGCAGAAAAGGGACTAGCGGGAACCAGCAGTTCTTC
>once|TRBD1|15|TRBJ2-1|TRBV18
CASSPLTGTYNEQFF
TGTGCCAGCTCACCCCTGACAGGGACCTACAATGAGCAGTTCTTC